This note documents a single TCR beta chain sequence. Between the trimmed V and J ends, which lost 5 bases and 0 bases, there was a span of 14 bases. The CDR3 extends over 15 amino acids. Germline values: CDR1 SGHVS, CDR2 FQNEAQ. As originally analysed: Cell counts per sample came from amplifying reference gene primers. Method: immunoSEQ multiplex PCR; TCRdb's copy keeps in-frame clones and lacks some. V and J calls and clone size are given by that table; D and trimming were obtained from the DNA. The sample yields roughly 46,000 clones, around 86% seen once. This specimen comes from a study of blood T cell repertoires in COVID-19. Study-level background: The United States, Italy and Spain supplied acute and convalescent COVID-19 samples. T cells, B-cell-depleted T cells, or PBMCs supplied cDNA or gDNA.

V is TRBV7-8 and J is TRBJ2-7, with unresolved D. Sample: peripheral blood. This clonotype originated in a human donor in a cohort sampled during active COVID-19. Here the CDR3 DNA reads TGTGCCAGCAGCCAACGGCAGGCCTTCTCCTACGAGCAGTACTTC. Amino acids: CASSQRQAFSYEQYF.